This T cell receptor beta chain derives from a study of cytomegalovirus exposure and HLA in healthy donors. General observations from the study: Cytomegalovirus status was reportedly diagnosed by the classifier with high sensitivity and specificity. The study flagged some 170 TCR beta chains as cytomegalovirus-associated. Most TCR sequences were rare, but some public TCRs occurred in many donors.

This clone was detected only a few times. Its target is not known. While the first cohort had several hundred subjects, the donors belonged to the separate validation cohort of about 120 subjects. The method was immunoSEQ multiplex PCR; TCRdb's version includes in-frame clones alone and lacks a portion of them. Among approximately 140,000 clones listed, less than 90% were seen once. The CDR3 consists of 14 residues. The germline V gene has CDR1 KGHSH and CDR2 LQKENI. The V and J ends lost 10 bases and 8 bases respectively, with 21 bases between them. Sequencing used PBMCs. The chain couples TRBV18 to TRBJ2-4; D is possibly TRBD2 (6 bases). The clonotype was recovered from a man younger than 35 in good health and CMV-seronegative. Here the CDR3 DNA reads TGTGCCACCACCATGGATGGGGGGTTGGACATTCAGTACTTC. It codes for CATTMDGGLDIQYF.